Below, 26 T cell receptor beta chains from the same sample are listed, as sequenced in a study of blood T cell repertoires in COVID-19. The repertoire was sequenced with immunoSEQ multiplex PCR; TCRdb's copy has only in-frame clones and lacks some. The sample holds tens of thousands of clones, approximately 80% seen once. Material for sequencing was peripheral blood. Source of these receptors: a woman aged 55-70 years with acute or convalescent COVID-19.

The CDR3: CASSQQGAGANVLTF. The CDR3 bases are TGTGCCAGCAGCCAGCAGGGGGCTGGGGCCAACGTCCTGACTTTC. The genes are TRBV7-2 and TRBJ2-6, with TRBD1 matching over 7 bases. The germline gives CDR1 SGHTA, CDR2 FQGNSA. V shed 5 bases and J 2 bases; nucleotides not matched to a gene: 3. CDR3 length equals 15 residues.

The sample holds one count of this clone. The J gene is TRBJ1-2, the V gene TRBV5-4; 7 bases fit TRBD1. In germline, CDR1 is SGHNT, CDR2 YYREEE (reference sequence). Losses at the gene ends were 0 bases for V and 2 bases for J; bases not matched to a gene: 4. The CDR3 consists of 15 residues. DNA for the CDR3: TGTGCCAGCAGCTTGGGGTTGACAGGGAACTATGGCTACACCTTC. Protein sequence: CASSLGLTGNYGYTF.

CDR3 region: CASTFRRTGNTGELFF. CDR3 sequence (DNA): TGTGCCAGCACCTTCCGCCGGACAGGCAACACCGGGGAGCTGTTTTTT. The chain carries TRBV7-2 and TRBJ2-2; the match to TRBD1 covers 7 bases. Per germline, CDR1 SGHTA and CDR2 FQGNSA. V was clipped by 7 bases and J by 2 bases; unmatched bases: 10. The CDR3 totals 16 residues.

The genes are TRBV9 and TRBJ1-1; D is undetermined. The CDR3 has 12 residues. The V end lost 3 bases, the J end lost 4 bases, and 7 bases lay between the germline ends. Germline V gives CDR1 SGDLS, CDR2 YYNGEE. The CDR3 DNA reads as TGTGCCAGCAGCGGATTCAGCACTGAAGCTTTCTTT. Protein: CASSGFSTEAFF.

The chain recombines TRBV4-1 with TRBJ2-2; 7 bases fit TRBD1. Trimming removed 0 bases from V and 6 bases from J; junction bases left unmatched: 10. The germline CDR1 and CDR2 sequences are MGHRA and YSYEKL. CDR3 length equals 17 residues. CDR3 nucleotides: TGCGCCAGCAGCCAAGATAAATTTAACAGGGGTGCCGGGGAGCTGTTTTTT. It translates to CASSQDKFNRGAGELFF.

V gene TRBV6-5 combines with J gene TRBJ1-6, with D possibly TRBD1 on 5 matching bases. Trimming removed 2 bases at V and 9 bases at J, with 14 bases between. CDR1 is MNHEY, CDR2 SVGAGI, per germline. The CDR3 has 15 amino acids. The CDR3 is CASSYVAAGGSPLHF. The CDR3 DNA is TGTGCCAGCAGTTACGTTGCCGCGGGGGGTTCACCCCTCCACTTT.

The chain has TRBV5-6 and TRBJ1-2; 8 nucleotides match TRBD1. Trimming took 2 bases from V and 2 from J; bases not matched to a gene: 5. The CDR3 totals 15 residues. The germline gives CDR1 SGHDT, CDR2 YYEEEE. In DNA form, the CDR3 reads TGTGCCAGCAGCTTTCGGGACAGGAACAACTATGGCTACACCTTC. It codes for CASSFRDRNNYGYTF.

This clone has more than one count but fewer than ten. This chain connects TRBV6-1 to TRBJ1-3; 7 bases are a match to TRBD1. The CDR3 runs 14 residues. Germline values: CDR1 MNHNS, CDR2 SASEGT. J lost 4 bases, V lost 3 bases, and 3 bases had no gene match. The CDR3 reads CASSDPTGGNTIYF. CDR3 sequence (DNA): TGTGCCAGCAGTGACCCGACAGGGGGAAACACCATATATTTT.

The chain is built from TRBV6-6 and TRBJ2-7; 10 bases align to TRBD1. The V gene's germline CDR1 is MNHNY and CDR2 SVGAGI (reference sequence). Germline trimming cut 6 bases from V and 2 bases from J; bases unmatched to any gene: 7. The CDR3 has 15 residues. The CDR3 sequence: CASSTGQGLPYEQYV. The DNA for the CDR3 is TGTGCCAGCAGCACGGGACAGGGGCTGCCCTACGAGCAGTACGTC.

The chain carries TRBV18 and TRBJ2-2; 7 bases match TRBD1. The CDR3 length is 15 residues. V shed 1 base, J shed 4 bases, and the junction held 3 bases outside the gene matches. Germline V CDR1 and CDR2: KGHSH, LQKENI. The CDR3 is CASSPQGATTGELFF. In DNA form, the CDR3 reads TGTGCCAGCTCACCACAGGGGGCGACCACCGGGGAGCTGTTTTTT.

This chain uses TRBV9 with TRBJ2-7, with TRBD1 matching over 9 bases. Germline V CDR1 and CDR2: SGDLS, YYNGEE. The CDR3 runs 15 residues. V shed 4 bases and J 5 bases; nucleotides not matched to a gene: 10. CDR3 sequence: CASSPSGQGGDEQYF. DNA of the CDR3: TGTGCCAGCAGCCCCTCGGGACAGGGAGGCGACGAGCAGTACTTC.

This clone was picked up a small number of times. The chain is built from TRBV5-5 and TRBJ1-1; TRBD1 might be the D (5 bases). Looked up from germline, CDR1 is SGHKS and CDR2 is YYEKEE (reference sequence). The CDR3 sequence is 16 residues long. Trimming removed 2 bases at V and 6 bases at J, with 20 bases between. The CDR3 spells CASSFLDTQRRAEAFF. The CDR3 bases are TGTGCCAGCAGCTTCTTGGACACCCAACGGAGAGCTGAAGCTTTCTTT.

CDR3 nucleotide sequence: TGTGCCAGCTCACCACTCCGGGACAGCTCCTACAATGAGCAGTTCTTC. Translated, it gives CASSPLRDSSYNEQFF. The chain recombines TRBV18 with TRBJ2-1; 7 bases align to TRBD1. This CDR3 spans 16 amino acids. Germline values: CDR1 KGHSH, CDR2 LQKENI. The trim removed 1 base at V and 0 bases at J, leaving 3 bases unmatched. Supplemented by reference TRBV18 and TRBJ2-1, the full variable domain reads NAGVMQNPRHLVRRRGQEARLRCSPMKGHSHVYWYRQLPEEGLKFMVYLQKENIIDESGMPKERFSAEFPKEGPSILRIQQVVRGDSAAYFCASSPLRDSSYNEQFFGPGTRLTVL.

The chain carries TRBV6-6 and TRBJ1-3; D remains unclear. This CDR3 is 13 amino acids long. Germline V gene sequence: CDR1 MNHNY, CDR2 SVGAGI (reference sequence). V shed 2 bases and J shed 6 bases, with 8 bases lying between them. CDR3 sequence: CASSYRGENTIYF. CDR3 nucleotides: TGTGCCAGCAGTTACCGAGGCGAAAACACCATATATTTT.

CDR3 sequence: CASSTQGPGANVLTF. CDR3 bases: TGTGCCAGTAGTACCCAGGGTCCTGGGGCCAACGTCCTGACTTTC. The V call is TRBV19, the J call TRBJ2-6, with D tentatively TRBD1 (5 bases). The V gene lost 4 bases and the J gene lost 2 bases, with 9 bases spanning the gap. CDR1 LNHDA and CDR2 SQIVND come from the germline V gene (reference sequence). The CDR3 totals 15 residues.

V is TRBV5-6 and J is TRBJ1-2; maybe TRBD1 (5 bases). Germline CDR1 SGHDT, CDR2 YYEEEE. The CDR3 runs 14 residues. V lost 0 bases to trimming and J lost 3 bases, with 9 bases between them. CDR3 bases: TGTGCCAGCAGCTTGGGTCCGGGGGACTATGGCTACACCTTC. Protein: CASSLGPGDYGYTF.

This clone has only a few counts. This chain connects TRBV7-2 to TRBJ2-3; 12 bases are shared with TRBD2. Germline CDR1 SGHTA, CDR2 FQGNSA. The CDR3 contains 17 residues. V lost 2 bases to trimming and J lost 3 bases; unmatched junction nucleotides: 6. The CDR3 DNA follows: TGTGCCAGCAGCTTAAGGCTAGCGGGGGGGAGGACAGATACGCAGTATTTT. It encodes CASSLRLAGGRTDTQYF.

The chain has TRBV2 and TRBJ2-5, with 14 bases identical to TRBD2. J lost 5 bases, V lost 7 bases, and 15 bases had no gene match. The length of the CDR3 is 18 residues. In germline, CDR1 is SNHLY, CDR2 FYNNEI. The CDR3 nucleotides are TGTGCCAGCAAAGGACTAGCGGGGGGCCTTGAGGAATGGGAGACCCAGTACTTC. It encodes CASKGLAGGLEEWETQYF.

The rearrangement joins TRBV7-6 to TRBJ1-2, with TRBD1 matching over 7 bases. From germline, CDR1 is SGHVS and CDR2 FNYEAQ. The CDR3 has 13 amino acids. Trimming took 4 bases from V and 7 from J; bases not matched to a gene: 6. CDR3 sequence reads: CASSSQGWSGYTF. CDR3 DNA: TGTGCCAGCAGCTCACAGGGGTGGAGTGGCTACACCTTC.

The chain has TRBV24-1 and TRBJ2-5; perhaps TRBD1 as D (6 bases). The CDR3 spans 17 residues. Germline V lookup: CDR1 KGHDR, CDR2 SFDVKD. Trimming removed 3 bases from V and 4 bases from J, with 20 bases in between. The CDR3 DNA sequence: TGTGCCACCAGTGATCCTGTTCCAGGGGCGGCGGGAGAGACCCAGTACTTC. This encodes CATSDPVPGAAGETQYF.

The CDR3 coding sequence is TGCGCCAGCAGCCAAGTTACAGGGGGCAACACTGAAGCTTTCTTT. Translation: CASSQVTGGNTEAFF. This rearrangement joins TRBV4-3 to TRBJ1-1; 9 nucleotides align to TRBD1. Germline CDR1 LGHNA, CDR2 YSLEER. V trimming: 1 base; J trimming: 2 bases; junction bases outside the gene matches: 2. There are 15 residues in the CDR3.

This chain links TRBV19 with TRBJ1-2; tentative D call: TRBD1 (6 bases). The CDR3 sequence is 16 residues long. The V end was cut by 6 bases, the J end by 6 bases, with 23 bases between. Germline V lookup: CDR1 LNHDA, CDR2 SQIVND (reference sequence). In nucleotides, the CDR3 is TGTGCCAGTAGCATCACCCAAGCAGGGGATGAGAATGGCTACACCTTC. Protein product: CASSITQAGDENGYTF.

The chain is built from TRBV7-2 and TRBJ2-5; TRBD1 is a possible D gene (6 bases). The germline CDR1 and CDR2 sequences are SGHTA and FQGNSA. V was shortened by 4 bases and J by 2 bases, with 8 bases between the two germline ends. This CDR3 region has 13 residues. The CDR3 DNA reads as TGTGCCAGCAGCTCTGGACAGCAAGAGACCCAGTACTTC. Translated: CASSSGQQETQYF. The full variable domain, completed using reference TRBV7-2 and TRBJ2-5, is GAGVSQSPSNKVTEKGKDVELRCDPISGHTALYWYRQSLGQGLEFLIYFQGNSAPDKSGLPSDRFSAERTGGSVSTLTIQRTQQEDSAVYLCASSSGQQETQYFGPGTRLLVL.

CDR3 sequence reads: CASSNTGANTGELFF. In DNA, the CDR3 is TGTGCCAGCAGCAATACAGGGGCGAACACCGGGGAGCTGTTTTTT. V gene TRBV9 combines with J gene TRBJ2-2; the match to TRBD1 covers 7 bases. The V gene's germline CDR1 is SGDLS and CDR2 YYNGEE. The CDR3 has 15 residues. V lost 4 bases, J lost 0 bases, and 3 bases stayed unmatched.

The rearrangement joins TRBV24-1 to TRBJ1-2, with 8 bases aligning to TRBD1. J lost 4 bases, V lost 5 bases, and 11 bases had no gene match. This CDR3 has 16 residues. Per the germline V gene, CDR1 is KGHDR and CDR2 is SFDVKD. CDR3 amino acids: CATSGGETGEIYGYTF. For the CDR3, the DNA is TGTGCCACCAGTGGGGGAGAGACAGGGGAGATCTATGGCTACACCTTC.

This chain joins TRBV5-6 and TRBJ1-2; no clear D gene. V lost 5 bases and J lost 6, with 26 bases in between. The length of the CDR3 is 17 residues. CDR1 is SGHDT and CDR2 is YYEEEE in the germline V gene. CDR3 sequence reads: CASSFYLLDLGGDGYTF. The CDR3 bases are TGTGCCAGCAGTTTTTATCTACTGGACCTAGGCGGGGATGGCTACACCTTC.